The clone carrying this T cell receptor (beta chain) was observed many times. This specimen belongs to a study of human T cells and chemical hapten exposure. Study context: Upper-back patch tests with 0.01% DPC were read at 6 days.

The CDR3 sequence is 18 residues long. Trimming at V came to 4 bases and at J to 4 bases, leaving 17 bases not matched to a gene. Per germline, CDR1 SGHRS and CDR2 YFSETQ. Study processing details: TCRs per sample had a median of roughly 93,000 and ranged from 23,224 to 690,600. TCRdb used MiXCR to reprocess the RACE reads, holding one entry per CDR3 protein. Here the V and J calls rest on TCRdb's processing, not on the authors' analysis. Among about 30,000 distinct CDR3 sequences listed, around a tenth were seen once. Time point: pre-sensitization, week 0. Sample treatment: therapeutic diphenylcyclopropenone sensitization with weekly scalp DPC. Unfractionated whole blood yielded the extracted total RNA.

This receptor was taken from a man aged 45 to 65 with alopecia areata. Some clones in this sample may be carry-over from other donors' samples. The chain uses TRBV5-1 and TRBJ1-2; 9 nucleotides align to TRBD1. The sample in question was whole blood, obtained in connection with sensitization to the hapten diphenylcyclopropenone (DPC). The CDR3: CASSLRSMRQGVSYGYTF. The CDR3 DNA reads as TGCGCCAGCAGCCTCCGGTCTATGCGACAGGGGGTGAGCTATGGCTACACCTTC.